The 27 T cell receptor beta chains in this list originate from one sample, sequenced in a study of cytomegalovirus exposure and HLA in healthy donors. PCR was performed using 60 Vbeta and 13 Jbeta primers. Measured with immunoSEQ multiplex PCR; TCRdb has only the in-frame clones, and not every one. The table for this sample gives more than 140,000 clones. Sequences were obtained from PBMCs. These receptors originate from a woman between 18 and 30 years old in good health and CMV-seronegative.

The rearrangement uses TRBV4-1 and TRBJ1-1, with TRBD1 identical over 8 bases. V gave up 0 bases and J gave up 0 bases; unmatched junction bases: 12. This CDR3 has 19 residues. In germline, CDR1 is MGHRA, CDR2 YSYEKL. The CDR3 bases are TGCGCCAGCAGCCAAGATCACGGGACAGGTCGGGGTGTGAACACTGAAGCTTTCTTT. Protein sequence: CASSQDHGTGRGVNTEAFF.

The gene calls are TRBV6-6 and TRBJ1-2, with 8 positions matching TRBD1. The ends lost 2 bases at V and 8 bases at J; junction bases unmatched: 7. Germline loops: CDR1 MNHNY, CDR2 SVGAGI (reference sequence). The CDR3 extends over 14 amino acids. The CDR3 DNA reads as TGTGCCAGCAGTTACACCAACACAGGGGGAGGCTACACCTTC. It specifies CASSYTNTGGGYTF.

The rearrangement joins TRBV7-2 to TRBJ1-5; 10 bases match TRBD1. Germline values: CDR1 SGHTA, CDR2 FQGNSA. The V gene end was trimmed by 1 base and the J gene end by 6 bases; junction bases not matched to a gene: 12. CDR3 size: 18 residues. The CDR3 DNA reads as TGTGCCAGCAGCTTAGGGCCCTACGGGACAGGGGTATTTCAGCCCCAGCATTTT. Its protein is CASSLGPYGTGVFQPQHF.

This chain links TRBV5-1 with TRBJ1-6, with 8 bases identical to TRBD1. The CDR3 totals 17 residues. The V gene end was trimmed by 0 bases and the J gene end by 11 bases; junction bases not matched to a gene: 13. From germline, CDR1 is SGHRS and CDR2 YFSETQ. As DNA, the CDR3 is TGCGCCAGCAGCTTGGCCAGGACAGGGAATCAAGCTCCACCCCTCCACTTT. The encoded protein is CASSLARTGNQAPPLHF.

The gene calls are TRBV9 and TRBJ2-2; a possible D gene is TRBD2 (5 bases). The ends were cut back, 4 bases at V and 6 bases at J, with 13 bases in the middle. This CDR3 is 14 amino acids long. Germline V gene lookup returns CDR1 SGDLS and CDR2 YYNGEE. The CDR3 sequence is CASSSTSLPGELFF. The CDR3 DNA follows: TGTGCCAGCAGCTCTACTAGTTTGCCCGGGGAGCTGTTTTTT. Based on the CDR3 plus reference TRBV9 and TRBJ2-2, the full variable domain is DSGVTQTPKHLITATGQRVTLRCSPRSGDLSVYWYQQSLDQGLQFLIQYYNGEERAKGNILERFSAQQFPDLHSELNLSSLELGDSALYFCASSSTSLPGELFFGEGSRLTVL.

This chain uses TRBV7-8 with TRBJ1-2; no firm D call. Germline V gene sequence: CDR1 SGHVS, CDR2 FQNEAQ. Trimming shortened V by 5 bases and J by 4 bases, and 17 bases separated the two germline ends. The CDR3 length is 15 residues. CDR3 protein: CASSLRYPVPYGYTF. The CDR3 coding sequence is TGTGCCAGCAGCCTCAGGTATCCAGTACCCTATGGCTACACCTTC.

Notes on this clone: The sample contains more than one DNA sequence encoding this CDR3. The chain is built from TRBV2 and TRBJ1-1; D unresolved. The CDR3 is 14 residues long. V lost 10 bases to trimming and J lost 4 bases, with 19 bases between them. Germline-derived CDR1 and CDR2 are SNHLY and FYNNEI. The chain's CDR3 is CATHQVRLGTEAFF. The CDR3 DNA sequence: TGTGCCACTCATCAGGTCCGATTAGGCACTGAAGCTTTCTTT.

This chain joins TRBV19 and TRBJ1-2; TRBD1 is a possible D gene (6 bases). Trimming took 6 bases from V and 2 from J, leaving 16 bases between them. CDR1 is LNHDA, CDR2 SQIVND, per germline (reference sequence). The CDR3 has 15 residues. The DNA of the CDR3 is TGTGCCAGTAGAACAGGGAGTGGCGTGAACTATGGCTACACCTTC. Translated, it gives CASRTGSGVNYGYTF.

On this clone itself: This CDR3 is also generated by other DNA sequences in the sample. CDR3 sequence (DNA): TGCGCCAGCAGCCAATTGGGACAGGGCGGCAATGAGCAGTTCTTC. It yields the protein CASSQLGQGGNEQFF. The chain uses TRBV4-3 and TRBJ2-1, with TRBD1 identical over 9 bases. In germline, CDR1 is LGHNA, CDR2 YSLEER. V was pared by 2 bases and J by 6 bases, with 5 bases of the junction left unmatched. This CDR3 has 15 amino acids.

The chain links TRBV6-1 to TRBJ1-1; a possible D gene is TRBD1 (5 bases). Germline CDR1 is MNHNS and CDR2 is SASEGT. Trimming took 3 bases from V and 0 from J, leaving 11 bases between them. The CDR3 totals 15 residues. The CDR3 spells CASSDPQVMNTEAFF. The CDR3 DNA is TGTGCCAGCAGTGACCCACAGGTGATGAACACTGAAGCTTTCTTT.

This sequence joins TRBV5-5 and TRBJ2-5; D gene ambiguous. V was cut by 0 bases and J by 4 bases, with 13 bases left in between. The germline V gene encodes CDR1 SGHKS and CDR2 YYEKEE (reference sequence). This CDR3 is built from 15 residues. The CDR3 DNA is TGTGCCAGCAGCTTGGATGGGCGAACATCAGAGACCCAGTACTTC. It encodes CASSLDGRTSETQYF. Drawing the rest from reference TRBV5-5 and TRBJ2-5, the complete variable domain is DAGVTQSPTHLIKTRGQQVTLRCSPISGHKSVSWYQQVLGQGPQFIFQYYEKEERGRGNFPDRFSARQFPNYSSELNVNALLLGDSALYLCASSLDGRTSETQYFGPGTRLLVL.

V gene TRBV6-1 combines with J gene TRBJ2-7, with D perhaps TRBD1 (5 bases). The CDR3 sequence is 14 residues long. V lost 6 bases and J lost 6, with 18 bases in between. Germline CDR1 reads MNHNS; CDR2 reads SASEGT. The CDR3 bases are TGTGCCAGCAGAACCGGACATGAGGTGGGCGAGCAGTACTTC. This encodes CASRTGHEVGEQYF.

The chain combines TRBV7-2 with TRBJ2-3, with D maybe TRBD2 (6 bases). This CDR3 is 16 amino acids long. Germline V gives CDR1 SGHTA, CDR2 FQGNSA. Trimming took off 3 bases at V and 0 bases at J, with 13 bases between the two ends. This chain's CDR3 is CASSFYSGGSTDTQYF. CDR3 in DNA: TGTGCCAGCAGCTTTTATAGCGGAGGGAGCACAGATACGCAGTATTTT.

The rearrangement uses TRBV5-5 and TRBJ1-1; TRBD1 aligns across 8 bases. Germline values: CDR1 SGHKS, CDR2 YYEKEE (reference sequence). The V gene end was trimmed by 4 bases and the J gene end by 0 bases; junction bases not matched to a gene: 20. CDR3 length: 20 residues. DNA of the CDR3: TGTGCCAGCAGCCGAATCGGACAGGGAGCTTTGGTACAAGTGAACACTGAAGCTTTCTTT. This codes for CASSRIGQGALVQVNTEAFF. The whole variable domain, filled in from reference TRBV5-5 and TRBJ1-1, reads DAGVTQSPTHLIKTRGQQVTLRCSPISGHKSVSWYQQVLGQGPQFIFQYYEKEERGRGNFPDRFSARQFPNYSSELNVNALLLGDSALYLCASSRIGQGALVQVNTEAFFGQGTRLTVV.

This chain uses TRBV19 with TRBJ1-2; 9 positions match TRBD1. Germline V gives CDR1 LNHDA, CDR2 SQIVND (reference sequence). V was pared by 3 bases and J by 8 bases, with 13 bases of the junction left unmatched. The CDR3 extends over 16 amino acids. The CDR3 DNA reads TGTGCCAGTAGTATCGCCTCGGGACAGGGTATGAGAGGCTACACCTTC. It yields the protein CASSIASGQGMRGYTF.

The gene calls are TRBV7-9 and TRBJ1-2; TRBD1 matches at 10 bases. The CDR3 runs 14 residues. V lost 6 bases to trimming and J lost 4 bases; unmatched junction nucleotides: 5. Germline V gives CDR1 SEHNR, CDR2 FQNEAQ (reference sequence). CDR3 DNA sequence: TGTGCCAGCAGGGGTGGGGACAGGGGCTATGGCTACACCTTC. It yields the protein CASRGGDRGYGYTF.

The chain links TRBV5-6 to TRBJ1-1; D not resolved. Trimming removed 4 bases from V and 0 bases from J, with 13 bases in between. This CDR3 is 15 amino acids long. Germline CDR1 SGHDT, CDR2 YYEEEE. Here the CDR3 DNA reads TGTGCCAGCAGCCCGGGAGGAACCCTGAACACTGAAGCTTTCTTT. This gives the protein CASSPGGTLNTEAFF.

The genes are TRBV29-1 and TRBJ1-1; 11 bases map to TRBD1. Germline V gene lookup returns CDR1 SQVTM and CDR2 ANQGSEA. There are 15 residues in the CDR3. With 3 bases clipped from V and 1 base from J, the junction kept 4 bases outside the gene matches. The CDR3, as DNA: TGCAGCGTTGACGGGACAGGGGGGGCGAACACTGAAGCTTTCTTT. It specifies CSVDGTGGANTEAFF.

The rearrangement uses TRBV5-5 and TRBJ1-1; D not certain. This CDR3 contains 12 residues. The ends were cut back, 7 bases at V and 5 bases at J, with 12 bases in the middle. Germline V lookup: CDR1 SGHKS, CDR2 YYEKEE (reference sequence). The CDR3 nucleotides are TGTGCCAGCGTCGGGGTTGTAACTGAAGCTTTCTTT. Amino acid sequence: CASVGVVTEAFF.

As DNA, the CDR3 is TGCGCCAGCAGCCAGATACACTCTGGAAACACCATATATTTT. It is translated as CASSQIHSGNTIYF. The V call is TRBV4-3, the J call TRBJ1-3, with no clear D. The CDR3 runs to 14 residues. The germline V gene encodes CDR1 LGHNA and CDR2 YSLEER. V was clipped by 3 bases and J by 0 bases, with 6 bases between them.

The chain has TRBV28 and TRBJ2-3; 8 bases match TRBD2. CDR3 length equals 18 residues. The germline V gene has CDR1 MDHEN and CDR2 SYDVKM. V gave up 10 bases and J gave up 3 bases; unmatched junction bases: 21. CDR3 coding DNA: TGTGCCACGACGCGGATCAGCGGGAGTCGGGATGTGACAGATACGCAGTATTTT. Residues: CATTRISGSRDVTDTQYF.

The V and J genes are TRBV4-1 and TRBJ1-2, with D possibly matching TRBD1 (6 bases). V was trimmed by 0 bases and J by 4 bases, leaving 18 bases between them. This CDR3 spans 17 amino acids. Germline V gene lookup returns CDR1 MGHRA and CDR2 YSYEKL. In DNA, the CDR3 is TGCGCCAGCAGCCAAGAGGGGGCGGCAGGGGCTGCCTATGGCTACACCTTC. Translating it yields CASSQEGAAGAAYGYTF.

V and J are TRBV7-6 and TRBJ2-5; 10 positions match TRBD1. Germline V gives CDR1 SGHVS, CDR2 FNYEAQ. V lost 5 bases and J lost 4; bases outside the gene matches: 7. The CDR3 runs 15 residues. The DNA for the CDR3 is TGTGCCAGCAGCCCCCGGGACAGGGGTGGAGAGACCCAGTACTTC. Translation: CASSPRDRGGETQYF.

V gene TRBV29-1 combines with J gene TRBJ2-7; 9 nucleotides line up with TRBD2. Germline CDR1 reads SQVTM; CDR2 reads ANQGSEA. J was trimmed by 6 bases and V by 4 bases; bases with no gene match: 13. The CDR3 sequence is 15 residues long. The CDR3 protein is CSVGEAVAGVIEQYF. The DNA of the CDR3 is TGCAGCGTTGGGGAAGCAGTAGCGGGAGTCATCGAGCAGTACTTC.

The genes are TRBV4-1 and TRBJ1-2; no reliable D call. This CDR3 is 14 amino acids long. Trimming cost V 3 bases and J 4 bases, with 12 bases left between them. Germline lookup yields CDR1 MGHRA and CDR2 YSYEKL. The CDR3 nucleotides are TGCGCCAGCAGCCAGACGGAGACGGGCTATGGCTACACCTTC. Its protein product is CASSQTETGYGYTF.

This sequence joins TRBV9 and TRBJ2-1, with 9 bases aligning to TRBD2. V shed 2 bases and J 9 bases; nucleotides not matched to a gene: 6. The CDR3 has 14 amino acids. Germline CDR1 and CDR2: SGDLS and YYNGEE. CDR3 protein: CASSVRTSASEQFF. Written as DNA, the CDR3 is TGTGCCAGCAGCGTCCGGACTAGCGCGAGTGAGCAGTTCTTC. The variable domain in full, completed from reference TRBV9 and TRBJ2-1, reads DSGVTQTPKHLITATGQRVTLRCSPRSGDLSVYWYQQSLDQGLQFLIQYYNGEERAKGNILERFSAQQFPDLHSELNLSSLELGDSALYFCASSVRTSASEQFFGPGTRLTVL.

This chain uses TRBV7-8 with TRBJ2-5; no definite D call. This CDR3 region has 13 residues. V dropped 4 bases and J dropped 4 bases, with 10 bases sitting between them. Germline CDR1 is SGHVS and CDR2 is FQNEAQ. CDR3 sequence (DNA): TGTGCCAGCAGCTCCTCCCCTTTAGAGACCCAGTACTTC. Its protein is CASSSSPLETQYF.